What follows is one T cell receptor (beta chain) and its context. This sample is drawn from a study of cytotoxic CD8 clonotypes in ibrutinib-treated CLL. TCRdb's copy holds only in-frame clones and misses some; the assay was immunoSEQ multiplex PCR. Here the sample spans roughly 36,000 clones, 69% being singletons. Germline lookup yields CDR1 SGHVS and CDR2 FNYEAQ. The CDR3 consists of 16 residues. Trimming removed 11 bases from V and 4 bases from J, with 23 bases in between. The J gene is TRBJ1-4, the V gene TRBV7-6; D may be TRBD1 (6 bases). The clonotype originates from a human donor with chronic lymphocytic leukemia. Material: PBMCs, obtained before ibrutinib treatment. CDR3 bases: TGTGCCGCTGGGAGGGGGGCAACGGTTCTTAATGAAAAACTGTTTTTT. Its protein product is CAAGRGATVLNEKLFF.